These 9 T cell receptor beta chains originate from one sample sequenced in a study of beta chain features in type 1 diabetes. Expressed TCRB transcripts were sequenced because the isolated RNA had all been reverse transcribed beforehand. Some clones are missing from TCRdb's copy, which holds only in-frame ones; the method was immunoSEQ multiplex PCR. There are 900,000 or so clones in the sample; 15% to 20% occur only once, and 0.02% to 0.025% lies in the top ten. Sequenced material: naive CD4+ T cells from blood. The receptors were gathered from a young woman in good health.

The table lists this clone with a few counts. The gene calls are TRBV15 and TRBJ2-7; unclear D gene. Looked up from germline, CDR1 is LNHNV and CDR2 is YYDKDF (reference sequence). Trimming shortened V by 3 bases and J by 4 bases, and 16 bases separated the two germline ends. The CDR3 sequence is 15 residues long. The DNA for the CDR3 is TGTGCCACCAGCAGGTTACGGGCGCCGACTTACGAGCAGTACTTC. It is translated as CATSRLRAPTYEQYF.

V and J are TRBV9 and TRBJ2-3; possibly TRBD2 for D (5 bases). Germline V gives CDR1 SGDLS, CDR2 YYNGEE. V gave up 2 bases and J gave up 7 bases, with 14 bases separating them. The CDR3 has 14 residues. The CDR3 loop is CASSVSGSRNTQYF. The CDR3 nucleotides read TGTGCCAGCAGCGTTTCGGGGAGTCGAAATACGCAGTATTTT.

This clone was detected a few times. The chain uses TRBV28 and TRBJ1-1; D is possibly TRBD1 (6 bases). Per germline, CDR1 MDHEN and CDR2 SYDVKM. The CDR3 has 14 amino acids. The V gene lost 5 bases and the J gene lost 2 bases, with 12 bases spanning the gap. CDR3 loop: CASSPRGRNTEAFF. CDR3 sequence (DNA): TGTGCCAGCAGTCCCAGGGGACGTAACACTGAAGCTTTCTTT.

In its sample, this clone was seen a few times. This chain joins TRBV25-1 and TRBJ1-1; weak D call: TRBD1 (5 bases). Trimming took 6 bases from V and 1 from J, leaving 6 bases between them. CDR3 length: 12 residues. The germline V gene has CDR1 MGHDK and CDR2 SYGVNS. The CDR3 bases are TGTGCCAGCAGGAGGGGGAACACTGAAGCTTTCTTT. It is translated as CASRRGNTEAFF.

In this sample, this clone turned up a few times. The V gene is TRBV5-1, the J gene TRBJ2-3, with 9 bases fitting TRBD2. Per the germline V gene, CDR1 is SGHRS and CDR2 is YFSETQ. V dropped 3 bases and J dropped 6; count of bases not matched to a gene: 11. The CDR3 spans 16 residues. CDR3 region: CASSSGTSFQRDTQYF. CDR3 in DNA: TGCGCCAGCAGCTCCGGGACTAGCTTTCAGCGGGATACGCAGTATTTT.

This clone showed up just a few times. The V call is TRBV19, the J call TRBJ2-2, with a tentative D call TRBD2 (6 bases). CDR1 is LNHDA, CDR2 SQIVND, per germline (reference sequence). This CDR3 region has 14 residues. Trimming took 9 bases from V and 6 from J, leaving 17 bases between them. Written as DNA, the CDR3 is TGTGCCAGCCGCCGACTAGTTTCCCCCGGGGAGCTGTTTTTT. Its protein is CASRRLVSPGELFF.

The chain uses TRBV7-9 and TRBJ2-1; possibly TRBD1 for D (5 bases). The V and J ends lost 5 bases and 0 bases respectively, with 11 bases between them. The CDR3 runs 15 residues. Germline lookup yields CDR1 SEHNR and CDR2 FQNEAQ (reference sequence). The CDR3 sequence is CASSGAASSYNEQFF. CDR3 in DNA: TGTGCCAGCAGCGGGGCGGCCAGCTCCTACAATGAGCAGTTCTTC.

The chain employs TRBV4-2 and TRBJ2-6, with D hard to call. This CDR3 has 16 residues. Germline lookup yields CDR1 LGHNA and CDR2 YNFKEQ. The germline V and J ends were trimmed by 3 bases and 0 bases, with 9 bases remaining between them. CDR3 coding DNA: TGTGCCAGCAGCCAGATGGTCTTCTCTGGGGCCAACGTCCTGACTTTC. Translated, it gives CASSQMVFSGANVLTF.

V usage is TRBV5-4 and J usage is TRBJ1-1; possible D gene TRBD1, 5 bases. Deletions cut 4 bases from V and 7 bases from J, with 20 bases between. Germline CDR1 is SGHNT and CDR2 is YYREEE (reference sequence). This CDR3 spans 15 amino acids. CDR3: CASSPMRNTGNEAFF. In DNA form, the CDR3 reads TGTGCCAGCAGCCCGATGAGGAACACAGGTAATGAAGCTTTCTTT.